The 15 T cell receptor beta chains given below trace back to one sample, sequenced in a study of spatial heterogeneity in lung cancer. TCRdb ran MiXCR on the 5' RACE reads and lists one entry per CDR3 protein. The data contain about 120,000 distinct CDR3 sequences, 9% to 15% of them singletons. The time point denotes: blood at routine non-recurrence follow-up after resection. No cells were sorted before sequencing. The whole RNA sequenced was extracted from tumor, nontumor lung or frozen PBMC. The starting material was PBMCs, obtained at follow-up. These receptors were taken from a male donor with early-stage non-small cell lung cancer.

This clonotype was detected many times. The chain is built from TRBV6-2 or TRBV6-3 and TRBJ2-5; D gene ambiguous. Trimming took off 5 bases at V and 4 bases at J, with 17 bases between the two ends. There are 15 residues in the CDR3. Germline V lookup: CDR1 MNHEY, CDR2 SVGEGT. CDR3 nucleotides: TGTGCCAGCAGTCCAACACGGAAAGCCGTAGAGACCCAGTACTTC. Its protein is CASSPTRKAVETQYF.

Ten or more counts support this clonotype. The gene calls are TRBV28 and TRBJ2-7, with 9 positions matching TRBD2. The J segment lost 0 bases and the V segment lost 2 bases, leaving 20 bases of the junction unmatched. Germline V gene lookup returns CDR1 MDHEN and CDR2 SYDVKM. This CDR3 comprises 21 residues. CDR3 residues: CASSLGGWRTSVSGSSYEQYF. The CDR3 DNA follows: TGTGCCAGCAGTTTAGGAGGGTGGCGGACTAGCGTCTCTGGGTCCTCCTACGAGCAGTACTTC. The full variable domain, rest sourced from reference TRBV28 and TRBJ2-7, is DVKVTQSSRYLVKRTGEKVFLECVQDMDHENMFWYRQDPGLGLRLIYFSYDVKMKEKGDIPEGYSVSREKKERFSLILESASTNQTSMYLCASSLGGWRTSVSGSSYEQYFGPGTRLTVT.

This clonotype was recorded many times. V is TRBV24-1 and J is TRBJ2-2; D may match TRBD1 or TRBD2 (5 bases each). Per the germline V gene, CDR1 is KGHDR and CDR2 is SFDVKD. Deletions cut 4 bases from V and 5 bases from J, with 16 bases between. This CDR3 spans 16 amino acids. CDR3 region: CATSESGTGKTGELFF. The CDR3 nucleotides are TGTGCCACCAGTGAGTCCGGGACGGGGAAGACCGGGGAGCTGTTTTTT.

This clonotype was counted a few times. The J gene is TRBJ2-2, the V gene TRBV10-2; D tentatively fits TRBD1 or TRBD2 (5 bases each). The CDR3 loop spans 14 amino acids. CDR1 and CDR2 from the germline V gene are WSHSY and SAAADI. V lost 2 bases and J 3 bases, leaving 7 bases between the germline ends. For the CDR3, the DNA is TGCGCCAGCAGTGAGGGGACCCACACCGGGGAGCTGTTTTTT. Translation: CASSEGTHTGELFF.

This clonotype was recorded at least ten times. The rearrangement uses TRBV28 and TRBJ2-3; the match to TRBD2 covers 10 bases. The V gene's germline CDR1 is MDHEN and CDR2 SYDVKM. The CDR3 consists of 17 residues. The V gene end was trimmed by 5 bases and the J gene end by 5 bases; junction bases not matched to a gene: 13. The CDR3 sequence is CASSPLSGGAGRDTQYF. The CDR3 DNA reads TGTGCCAGCAGTCCCTTGAGCGGGGGGGCCGGGAGAGATACGCAGTATTTT.

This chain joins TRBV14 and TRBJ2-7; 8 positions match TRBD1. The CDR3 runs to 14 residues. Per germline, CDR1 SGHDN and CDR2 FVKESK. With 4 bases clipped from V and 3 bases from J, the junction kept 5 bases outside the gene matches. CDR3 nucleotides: TGTGCCAGCAGCCGGACAGGGCCGGTCTACGAGCAGTACTTC. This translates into CASSRTGPVYEQYF. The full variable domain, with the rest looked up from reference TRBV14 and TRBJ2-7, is EAGVTQFPSHSVIEKGQTVTLRCDPISGHDNLYWYRRVMGKEIKFLLHFVKESKQDESGMPNNRFLAERTGGTYSTLKVQPAELEDSGVYFCASSRTGPVYEQYFGPGTRLTVT.

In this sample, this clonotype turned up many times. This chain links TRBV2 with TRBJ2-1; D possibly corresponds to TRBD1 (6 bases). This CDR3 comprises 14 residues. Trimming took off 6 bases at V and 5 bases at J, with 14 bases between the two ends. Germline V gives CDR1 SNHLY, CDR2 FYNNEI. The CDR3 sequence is CASRQRTDNNEQFF. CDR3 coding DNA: TGTGCCAGCAGACAGCGGACAGACAACAATGAGCAGTTCTTC.

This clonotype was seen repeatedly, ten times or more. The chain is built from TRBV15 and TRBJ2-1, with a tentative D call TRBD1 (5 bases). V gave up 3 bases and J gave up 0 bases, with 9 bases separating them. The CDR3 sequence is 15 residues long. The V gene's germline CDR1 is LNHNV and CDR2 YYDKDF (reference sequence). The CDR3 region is CATSRTDRSYNEQFF. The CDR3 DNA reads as TGTGCCACCAGCAGGACAGATCGCTCCTACAATGAGCAGTTCTTC.

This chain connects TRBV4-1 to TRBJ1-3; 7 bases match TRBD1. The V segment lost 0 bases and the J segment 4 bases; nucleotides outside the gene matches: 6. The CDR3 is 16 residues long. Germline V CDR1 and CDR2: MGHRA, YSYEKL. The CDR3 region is CASSQDNRQGGNTIYF. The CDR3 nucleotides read TGCGCCAGCAGCCAAGATAATAGACAGGGAGGAAACACCATATATTTT.

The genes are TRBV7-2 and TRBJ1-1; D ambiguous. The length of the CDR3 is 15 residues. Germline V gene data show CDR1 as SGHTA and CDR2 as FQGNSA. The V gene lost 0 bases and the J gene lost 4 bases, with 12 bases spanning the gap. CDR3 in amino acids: CASSLAQGLFTEAFF. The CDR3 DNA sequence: TGTGCCAGCAGCTTAGCGCAAGGGTTATTCACTGAAGCTTTCTTT.

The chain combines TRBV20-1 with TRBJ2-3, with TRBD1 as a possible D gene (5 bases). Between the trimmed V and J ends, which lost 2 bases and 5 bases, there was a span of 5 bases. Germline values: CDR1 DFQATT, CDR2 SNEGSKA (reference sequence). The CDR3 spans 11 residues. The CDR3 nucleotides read TGCAGTGCTAGAAGGGGAGATACGCAGTATTTT. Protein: CSARRGDTQYF.

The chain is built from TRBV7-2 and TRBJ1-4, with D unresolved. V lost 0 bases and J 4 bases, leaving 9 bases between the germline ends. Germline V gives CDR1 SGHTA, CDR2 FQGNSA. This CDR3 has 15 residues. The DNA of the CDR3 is TGTGCCAGCAGCTTAGCACAGATTCGTAATGAAAAACTGTTTTTT. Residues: CASSLAQIRNEKLFF. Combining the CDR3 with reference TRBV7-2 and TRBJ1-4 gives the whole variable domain GAGVSQSPSNKVTEKGKDVELRCDPISGHTALYWYRQSLGQGLEFLIYFQGNSAPDKSGLPSDRFSAERTGGSVSTLTIQRTQQEDSAVYLCASSLAQIRNEKLFFGSGTQLSVL.

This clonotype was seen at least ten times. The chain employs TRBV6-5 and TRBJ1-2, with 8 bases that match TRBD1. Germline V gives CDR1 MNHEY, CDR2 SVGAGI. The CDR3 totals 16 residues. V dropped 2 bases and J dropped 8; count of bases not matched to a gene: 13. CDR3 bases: TGTGCCAGCAGTTACCAAAGCGCGGACAGGGTGCGAGGCTACACCTTC. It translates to CASSYQSADRVRGYTF.

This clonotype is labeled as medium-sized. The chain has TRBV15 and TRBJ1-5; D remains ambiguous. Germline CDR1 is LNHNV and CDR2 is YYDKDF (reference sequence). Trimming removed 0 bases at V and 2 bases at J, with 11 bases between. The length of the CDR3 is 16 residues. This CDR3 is CATSREADVRNQPQHF. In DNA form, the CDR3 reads TGTGCCACCAGCAGAGAGGCCGATGTACGCAATCAGCCCCAGCATTTT.

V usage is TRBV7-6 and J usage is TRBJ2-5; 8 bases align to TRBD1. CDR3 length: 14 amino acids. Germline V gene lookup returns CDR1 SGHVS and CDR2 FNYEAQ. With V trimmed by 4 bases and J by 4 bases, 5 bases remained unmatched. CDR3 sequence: CASSWTGTGETQYF. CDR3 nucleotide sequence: TGTGCCAGCAGCTGGACAGGGACTGGAGAGACCCAGTACTTC.